This T cell receptor beta chain was captured in a study of beta chain features in type 1 diabetes. V lost 4 bases and J lost 7, with 16 bases in between. CDR3 length equals 14 residues. Germline V CDR1 and CDR2: SNHLY, FYNNEI. Investigators reverse transcribed all isolated RNA, so they sequenced expressed TCRB transcripts. Sequencing used immunoSEQ multiplex PCR; TCRdb keeps in-frame clones, though not all of them. The table includes about 340,000 clones, 6.5% to 10% detected once. Sorting that relied on CD45RO/CCR7/CD25/CD127/CD95/CD27 yielded CD4+ naive, central memory, regulatory and stem cell-like memory cells. In regard to this clone: What it binds is not known.

Study-wide results and limits: In all four CD4+ subsets, TCRB CDR3 length was significantly, moderately reduced in type 1 diabetes.

J is TRBJ2-5 and V is TRBV2; D may be TRBD1 (6 bases). The receptor was derived from a young woman in good health. The specimen was central memory CD4+ T cells from blood. CDR3 DNA: TGTGCCAGCAGTGTAAGATACAGGGACGGGACCCAGTACTTC. Protein product: CASSVRYRDGTQYF.